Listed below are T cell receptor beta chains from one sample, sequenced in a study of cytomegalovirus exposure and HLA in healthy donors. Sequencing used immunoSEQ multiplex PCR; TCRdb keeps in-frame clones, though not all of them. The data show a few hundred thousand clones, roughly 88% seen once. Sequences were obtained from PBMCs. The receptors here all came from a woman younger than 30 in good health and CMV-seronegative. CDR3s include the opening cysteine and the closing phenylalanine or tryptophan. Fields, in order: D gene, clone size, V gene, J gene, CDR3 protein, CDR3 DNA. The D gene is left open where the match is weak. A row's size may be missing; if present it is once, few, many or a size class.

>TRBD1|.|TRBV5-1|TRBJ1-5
CASSLAKGQGRSQPQHF
TGCGCCAGCAGCTTGGCCAAGGGACAGGGAAGAAGTCAGCCCCAGCATTTT
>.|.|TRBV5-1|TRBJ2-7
CASSLGASYEQYF
TGCGCCAGCAGCTTGGGAGCCTCCTACGAGCAGTACTTC
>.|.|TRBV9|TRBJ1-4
CASSVGGKGSEKLFF
TGTGCCAGCAGCGTAGGTGGGAAGGGGTCTGAAAAACTGTTTTTT
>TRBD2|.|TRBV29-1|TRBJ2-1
CSVESFGWRETNNEQFF
TGCAGCGTTGAAAGTTTTGGATGGCGGGAGACGAACAATGAGCAGTTCTTC
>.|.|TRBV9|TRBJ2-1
CASSAQGGREGEQFF
TGTGCCAGCAGCGCGCAGGGGGGTAGAGAGGGTGAGCAGTTCTTC
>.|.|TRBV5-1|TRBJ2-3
CASSLTGYSTDTQYF
TGCGCCAGCAGTTTAACAGGCTATAGCACAGATACGCAGTATTTT
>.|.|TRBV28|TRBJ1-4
CASSMGGSNEKLFF
TGTGCCAGCAGTATGGGGGGGTCAAATGAAAAACTGTTTTTT
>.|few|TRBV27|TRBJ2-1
CASSQHRGGNEQFF
TGTGCCAGCAGTCAGCACCGGGGAGGAAATGAGCAGTTCTTC
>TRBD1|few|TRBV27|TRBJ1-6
CASSPGQSGSPLHF
TGTGCCAGCAGCCCGGGACAGTCTGGCTCACCCCTCCACTTT
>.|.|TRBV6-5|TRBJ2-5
CASSYNVAELEETQYF
TGTGCCAGCAGTTATAATGTAGCGGAACTTGAAGAGACCCAGTACTTC
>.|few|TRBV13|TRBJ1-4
CASSLQGMGEKLFF
TGTGCCAGCAGCTTACAGGGTATGGGTGAAAAACTGTTTTTT
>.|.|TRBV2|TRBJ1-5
CASDGGSNQPQHF
TGTGCCAGCGACGGGGGAAGCAATCAGCCCCAGCATTTT
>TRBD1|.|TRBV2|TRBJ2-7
CASGTGGVGNF
TGTGCCAGCGGGACAGGGGGCGTTGGGAACTTC
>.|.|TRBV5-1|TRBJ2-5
CASSLAPVQETQYF
TGCGCCAGCAGCTTGGCACCGGTCCAAGAGACCCAGTACTTC
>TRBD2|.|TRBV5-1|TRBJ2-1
CASSFGLAGGYGEQFF
TGCGCCAGCAGCTTTGGACTAGCGGGAGGGTATGGTGAGCAGTTCTTC
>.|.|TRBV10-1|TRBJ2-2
CASSEVQPALTGELFF
TGCGCCAGCAGTGAGGTCCAACCCGCCCTAACCGGGGAGCTGTTTTTT
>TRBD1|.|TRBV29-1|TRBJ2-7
CSVIEPGQQTYEQYF
TGCAGCGTGATCGAACCGGGACAGCAGACCTACGAGCAGTACTTC
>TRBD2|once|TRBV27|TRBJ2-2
CASRNYGGANTGELFF
TGTGCCAGCAGAAATTACGGGGGGGCCAACACCGGGGAGCTGTTTTTT
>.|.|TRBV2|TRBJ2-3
CASSERASGASTDTQYF
TGTGCCAGCAGTGAGAGGGCCAGCGGAGCTAGCACAGATACGCAGTATTTT
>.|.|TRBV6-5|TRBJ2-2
CASTKGAGTGELFF
TGTGCCAGCACGAAGGGGGCGGGGACCGGGGAGCTGTTTTTT
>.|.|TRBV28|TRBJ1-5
CASSPWRGGRNQPQHF
TGTGCCAGCAGTCCCTGGAGAGGGGGTAGGAATCAGCCCCAGCATTTT
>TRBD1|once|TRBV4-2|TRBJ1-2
CASSRDTDRASGYTF
TGTGCCAGCAGCCGAGATACGGACAGGGCGAGTGGCTACACCTTC
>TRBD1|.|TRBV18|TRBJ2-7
CASSLTKGTGAHEQYF
TGTGCCAGCTCACTTACGAAAGGGACAGGGGCCCACGAGCAGTACTTC
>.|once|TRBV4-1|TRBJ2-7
CASSQGGQGKYYEQYF
TGCGCCAGCAGCCAAGGCGGGCAGGGGAAATACTACGAGCAGTACTTC
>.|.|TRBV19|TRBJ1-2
CASSMADRNYGYTF
TGTGCCAGTAGTATGGCCGACAGAAACTATGGCTACACCTTC
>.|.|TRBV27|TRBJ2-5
CASSLLVGDQETQYF
TGTGCCAGCAGTTTATTAGTAGGGGATCAAGAGACCCAGTACTTC
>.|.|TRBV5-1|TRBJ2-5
CASSPSTGPEETQYF
TGCGCCAGCAGCCCCTCGACAGGACCCGAAGAGACCCAGTACTTC
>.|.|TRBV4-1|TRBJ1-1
CASGTGRAGTEAFF
TGCGCCAGTGGGACCGGGAGGGCGGGCACTGAAGCTTTCTTT
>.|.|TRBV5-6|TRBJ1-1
CASSLVPYEAFF
TGTGCCAGCAGCTTGGTTCCCTATGAAGCTTTCTTT
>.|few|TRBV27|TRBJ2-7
CASSILQGGEQYF
TGTGCCAGCAGTATCCTCCAGGGAGGCGAGCAGTACTTC
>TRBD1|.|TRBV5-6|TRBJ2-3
CASSWTTGGEDTQYF
TGTGCCAGCAGCTGGACCACAGGGGGCGAGGATACGCAGTATTTT
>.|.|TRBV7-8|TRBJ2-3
CASGSGSPAGTQYF
TGTGCCAGCGGCTCGGGATCCCCGGCGGGTACGCAGTATTTT
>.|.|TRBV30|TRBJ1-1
CAWSGPYTEAFF
TGTGCCTGGAGTGGGCCCTACACTGAAGCTTTCTTT
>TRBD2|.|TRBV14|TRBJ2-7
CASSRGTSSYEQYF
TGTGCCAGCAGCCGCGGGACTAGCTCTTACGAGCAGTACTTC
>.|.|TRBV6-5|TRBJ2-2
CASSSNTGELFF
TGTGCCAGCAGTTCTAACACCGGGGAGCTGTTTTTT
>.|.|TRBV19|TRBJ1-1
CASSPQVTRGGTEAFF
TGTGCCAGTAGTCCCCAGGTGACGCGGGGCGGCACTGAAGCTTTCTTT
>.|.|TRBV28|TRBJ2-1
CASTLGSGAYNEQFF
TGTGCCAGCACCCTAGGAAGCGGAGCCTACAATGAGCAGTTCTTC
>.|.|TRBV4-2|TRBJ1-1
CASSQDFTQSEAFF
TGTGCCAGCAGCCAAGATTTTACACAGTCTGAAGCTTTCTTT
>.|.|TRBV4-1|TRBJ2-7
CASSRPSGLNYEQYF
TGCGCCAGCAGCCGACCCTCCGGGTTGAACTACGAGCAGTACTTC
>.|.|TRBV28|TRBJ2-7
CASRGAGTFHEQYF
TGTGCCAGCAGGGGGGCCGGGACATTCCACGAGCAGTACTTC
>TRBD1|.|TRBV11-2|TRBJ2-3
CASSGTLRWDRGSWSQYF
TGTGCCAGCAGCGGCACTCTCCGTTGGGACAGGGGGAGTTGGTCGCAGTATTTT
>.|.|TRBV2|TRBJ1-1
CASRNGDLMNTEAFF
TGTGCCAGCCGGAACGGGGATTTAATGAACACTGAAGCTTTCTTT
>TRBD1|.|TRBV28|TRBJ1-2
CASSSLGQGEFYTF
TGTGCCAGCAGTTCTTTGGGACAGGGGGAGTTCTACACCTTC
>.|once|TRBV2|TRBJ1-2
CASSEIRGGSGYTF
TGTGCCAGCAGTGAAATCCGGGGAGGATCGGGCTACACCTTC
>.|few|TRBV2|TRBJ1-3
CASSEGTTYSGNTIYF
TGTGCCAGCAGTGAAGGGACAACATACTCTGGAAACACCATATATTTT
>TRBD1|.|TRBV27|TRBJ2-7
CASSPFPTGVYEQYF
TGTGCCAGCAGCCCTTTTCCTACAGGGGTCTACGAGCAGTACTTC
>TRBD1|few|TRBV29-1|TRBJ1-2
CSVETGTDYGYTF
TGCAGCGTTGAAACCGGGACAGACTATGGCTACACCTTC
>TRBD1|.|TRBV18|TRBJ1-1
CASSRPGQPNTEAFF
TGTGCCAGCTCACGCCCGGGACAGCCGAACACTGAAGCTTTCTTT
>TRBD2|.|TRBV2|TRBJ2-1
CASILLAGNYNEQFF
TGTGCCAGCATCCTACTAGCGGGTAACTACAATGAGCAGTTCTTC
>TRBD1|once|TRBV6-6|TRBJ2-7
CASSYGQATYEQYF
TGTGCCAGCAGTTATGGACAGGCGACCTACGAGCAGTACTTC
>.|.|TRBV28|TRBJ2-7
CASSPRQETTYEQYF
TGTGCCAGCAGTCCCAGACAGGAGACTACCTACGAGCAGTACTTC
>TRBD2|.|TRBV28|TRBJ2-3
CASTTLRFGVAGSDTQYF
TGTGCCAGCACCACACTGAGGTTTGGAGTAGCGGGGAGCGATACGCAGTATTTT
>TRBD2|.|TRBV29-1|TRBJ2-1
CSVETAAGGNEQFF
TGCAGCGTTGAAACGGCGGCGGGAGGAAATGAGCAGTTCTTC
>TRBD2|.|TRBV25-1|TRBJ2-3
CASSSNGGDTQYF
TGTGCCAGCAGTTCCAACGGGGGGGATACGCAGTATTTT
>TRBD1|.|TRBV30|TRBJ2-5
CAWSIKTGVAETQYF
TGTGCCTGGAGTATAAAGACAGGGGTTGCAGAGACCCAGTACTTC
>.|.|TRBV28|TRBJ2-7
CASRGRAISSYEQYF
TGTGCCAGCAGAGGGCGGGCGATAAGCTCCTACGAGCAGTACTTC
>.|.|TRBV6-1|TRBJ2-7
CAASSKVLAYEQYF
TGTGCCGCCTCCTCCAAGGTTCTAGCGTACGAGCAGTACTTC
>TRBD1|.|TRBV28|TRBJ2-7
CASTLDPRGHSYEQYF
TGTGCCAGCACCCTAGATCCCAGGGGGCACTCCTACGAGCAGTACTTC
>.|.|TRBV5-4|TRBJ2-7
CASSLSGTYEQYF
TGTGCCAGCAGCTTGTCGGGTACCTACGAGCAGTACTTC